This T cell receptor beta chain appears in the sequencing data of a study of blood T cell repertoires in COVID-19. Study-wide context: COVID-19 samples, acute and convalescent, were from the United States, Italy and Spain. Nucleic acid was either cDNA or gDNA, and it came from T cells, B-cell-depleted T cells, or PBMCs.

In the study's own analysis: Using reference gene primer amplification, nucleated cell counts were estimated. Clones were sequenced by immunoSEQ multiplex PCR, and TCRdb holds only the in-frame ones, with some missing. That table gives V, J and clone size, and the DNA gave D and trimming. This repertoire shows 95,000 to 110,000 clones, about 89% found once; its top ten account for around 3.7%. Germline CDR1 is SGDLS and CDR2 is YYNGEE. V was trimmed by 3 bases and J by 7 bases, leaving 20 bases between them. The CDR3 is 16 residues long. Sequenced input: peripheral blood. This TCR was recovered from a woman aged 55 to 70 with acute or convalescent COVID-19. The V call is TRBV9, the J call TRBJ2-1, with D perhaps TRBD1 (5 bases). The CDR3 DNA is TGTGCCAGCAGCGCCCTTCAGGGTCCTATAGGGAATGAGCAGTTCTTC. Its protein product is CASSALQGPIGNEQFF.